This TCR beta chain was recovered during a study of T cell repertoires in cytomegalovirus infection. Study background: Evidence of both CMV infection and a matching HLA type came from public TCR beta signatures. The study, taken as a whole, reports: Summed frequency of shared TCR beta families picked out CMV carriers who also had the relevant HLA. Clonotype analysis showed dominance of the ex vivo response by HLA-C-restricted CMV-specific TCR beta clonotypes.

TCRdb redid the calling of the reads with MiXCR, one entry per CDR3 protein. The data contain roughly 860,000 distinct CDR3 sequences, roughly 33% of them singletons. Trimming removed 3 bases at V and 4 bases at J, with 10 bases between. Germline lookup yields CDR1 MNHNS and CDR2 SASEGT. The CDR3 has 14 amino acids. This clonotype was detected only a few times. Its antigen is undetermined. This receptor was identified in a human donor in good health (CMV status not recorded). Some clones in this sample may be carry-over from other donors' samples. The source material was cultured CD8+ T cells from PBMCs, sampled from culture after CMV antigen stimulation. The V call is TRBV6-1, the J call TRBJ2-1; D is tentatively TRBD1 or TRBD2 (6 bases each). Written as DNA, the CDR3 is TGTGCCAGCAGTGAGGGGGGCGCATACAATGAGCAGTTCTTC. Translating gives CASSEGGAYNEQFF.